The 20 T cell receptor beta chains presented below share a single source sample, sequenced in a study of OX40 agonist ivuxolimab in advanced cancers. Library construction relied on the immunoSEQ multiplex PCR assay. As stored in TCRdb, this immuneACCESS dataset retains in-frame rearrangements with V and J assigned. A fraction of the clones does not appear; measured against another copy, unresolved V genes explain less than half of the discrepancy, and the remainder lacks a known reason. The sample profile shows around 80,000 clones; about 85% of them were found once. 2.5% to 3.5% of the sample lies in the top ten. The specimen was CD4+ or CD8+ T cells sorted from blood, collected in a trial of the OX40 agonist ivuxolimab. These receptors all come from an adult with an advanced solid tumor such as melanoma, head and neck, liver or kidney cancer.

The chain combines TRBV11-1 with TRBJ1-2, with D unclear. Germline values: CDR1 SGHAT, CDR2 FQDESV (reference sequence). V gave up 4 bases and J gave up 4 bases, with 7 bases separating them. The CDR3 runs 12 residues. CDR3 residues: CASSSRRYGYTF. CDR3 sequence (DNA): TGTGCCAGCAGCTCAAGACGCTATGGCTACACCTTC.

The chain recombines TRBV11-2 with TRBJ1-3; no reliable D call. Germline V CDR1 and CDR2: SGHAT, FQNNGV. The CDR3 covers 14 residues. The germline V and J ends were trimmed by 5 bases and 0 bases, with 8 bases remaining between them. The CDR3 nucleotides read TGTGCCAGCAGCCCTGCACGCTCTGGAAACACCATATATTTT. Translating it yields CASSPARSGNTIYF.

J is TRBJ2-7 and V is TRBV20-1; tentatively, D is TRBD2 (5 bases). CDR3 length: 11 amino acids. Trimming removed 3 bases at V and 4 bases at J, with 7 bases between. Germline V gene sequence: CDR1 DFQATT, CDR2 SNEGSKA (reference sequence). The CDR3 spells CSASSGYEQYF. The CDR3 DNA reads as TGCAGTGCTAGTTCGGGATACGAGCAGTACTTC.

For this clone: Different DNA sequences within this sample yield the same CDR3. V gene TRBV30 combines with J gene TRBJ1-6; D is uncertain. From germline, CDR1 is GTSNPN and CDR2 SVGIG (reference sequence). This CDR3 spans 12 amino acids. Trimming stripped 2 bases from V and 14 bases from J, with 13 bases between. The CDR3: CAWSPRTLTLHF. For the CDR3, the DNA is TGTGCCTGGAGTCCTCGAACCCTCACCCTCCACTTT.

The chain recombines TRBV5-1 with TRBJ1-3, with D tentatively TRBD1 (6 bases). Trimming stripped 0 bases from V and 0 bases from J, with 7 bases between. Per germline, CDR1 SGHRS and CDR2 YFSETQ. This CDR3 is 15 amino acids long. The CDR3 protein is CASSLEGGSGNTIYF. CDR3 DNA sequence: TGCGCCAGCAGCTTGGAAGGGGGCTCTGGAAACACCATATATTTT.

This chain joins TRBV6-6 and TRBJ2-2; D remains unclear. Per germline, CDR1 MNHNY and CDR2 SVGAGI (reference sequence). CDR3 length: 15 residues. Trimming pared 0 bases from V and 2 bases from J, leaving 7 bases between. The CDR3, as DNA: TGTGCCAGCAGTTACTCCCGACGAAACACCGGGGAGCTGTTTTTT. Translation gives CASSYSRRNTGELFF.

The chain links TRBV27 to TRBJ1-2, with TRBD1 matching 7 bases. Germline loops: CDR1 MNHEY, CDR2 SMNVEV (reference sequence). V shed 4 bases, J shed 7 bases, and the junction held 12 bases outside the gene matches. This CDR3 has 15 residues. In nucleotides, the CDR3 is TGTGCCAGCAGTTCAGGACAGGCCCTATCGGGTGGCTACACCTTC. This gives the protein CASSSGQALSGGYTF.

Concerning this clone itself: The junction differs from germline at one of its ends, possibly a read error. The J gene is TRBJ1-3, the V gene TRBV25-1; no firm D call. Germline assignment: CDR1 MGHDK and CDR2 SYGVNS. This CDR3 is built from 14 residues. The CDR3 loop reads CVSSERAPGNTIYF. CDR3 coding DNA: TGTGTCAGCAGTGAACGTGCCCCCGGGAACACCATATATTTT.

V gene TRBV11-3 combines with J gene TRBJ2-7; 8 nucleotides agree with TRBD1. The CDR3 runs 15 residues. Germline V gene sequence: CDR1 SGHNT, CDR2 YENEEA. V trimming: 0 bases; J trimming: 5 bases; junction bases outside the gene matches: 6. The CDR3 nucleotides read TGTGCCAGCAGCTTAGACAGGGGGCGCATCGACGAGCAGTACTTC. The encoded protein is CASSLDRGRIDEQYF.

The gene calls are TRBV4-2 and TRBJ1-5; D is possibly TRBD1 (6 bases). This CDR3 is built from 15 residues. Germline-derived CDR1 and CDR2 are LGHNA and YNFKEQ. V was cut by 1 base and J by 3 bases, with 10 bases left in between. This CDR3 reads CASSQVQGANQPQHF. CDR3 bases: TGTGCCAGCAGCCAAGTACAGGGCGCCAATCAGCCCCAGCATTTT.

The chain uses TRBV7-2 and TRBJ2-5; the match to TRBD2 covers 12 bases. Germline V gene sequence: CDR1 SGHTA, CDR2 FQGNSA. V was pared by 1 base and J by 1 base, with 10 bases of the junction left unmatched. CDR3 length: 19 residues. Written as DNA, the CDR3 is TGTGCCAGCAGCTTAGGGGGGGAACCGGGACTAGCGGGCCAAGAGACCCAGTACTTC. Protein: CASSLGGEPGLAGQETQYF.

This clone has just a few counts. The chain carries TRBV25-1 and TRBJ1-2; D gene unclear. V was pared by 4 bases and J by 4 bases, with 13 bases between. The V gene's germline CDR1 is MGHDK and CDR2 SYGVNS. CDR3 length: 14 residues. CDR3 sequence: CASSGRDLGYGYTF. The CDR3 region has the DNA TGTGCCAGCAGTGGCCGGGATTTGGGCTATGGCTACACCTTC.

The chain combines TRBV7-9 with TRBJ2-6; D gene ambiguous. V was shortened by 0 bases and J by 2 bases, with 5 bases between the two germline ends. From germline, CDR1 is SEHNR and CDR2 FQNEAQ (reference sequence). The CDR3 is 15 residues long. CDR3 region: CASSLAGPGANVLTF. The CDR3 region has the DNA TGTGCCAGCAGCTTAGCTGGCCCTGGGGCCAACGTCCTGACTTTC.

The J gene is TRBJ1-1, the V gene TRBV5-4; TRBD1 agrees at 7 bases. Per the germline V gene, CDR1 is SGHNT and CDR2 is YYREEE (reference sequence). Germline trimming cut 0 bases from V and 3 bases from J; bases unmatched to any gene: 11. The CDR3 runs 17 residues. CDR3 in amino acids: CASSLAGTEGSDTEAFF. The CDR3 DNA follows: TGTGCCAGCAGCTTGGCCGGGACAGAGGGGAGCGACACTGAAGCTTTCTTT.

The chain uses TRBV18 and TRBJ2-3, with D possibly matching TRBD2 (6 bases). Germline assignment: CDR1 KGHSH and CDR2 LQKENI. V was pared by 2 bases and J by 5 bases, with 8 bases between. The CDR3 length is 13 residues. This chain's CDR3 is CASSPGGRDTQYF. Written as DNA, the CDR3 is TGTGCCAGCTCACCAGGGGGGAGAGATACGCAGTATTTT.

This chain links TRBV19 with TRBJ2-2, with 9 bases fitting TRBD1. Germline-derived CDR1 and CDR2 are LNHDA and SQIVND (reference sequence). Trimming at V came to 8 bases and at J to 5 bases, leaving 9 bases not matched to a gene. There are 15 residues in the CDR3. The CDR3 loop reads CASSRDRARTGELFF. The CDR3, as DNA: TGTGCCAGTTCCCGGGACAGGGCACGAACCGGGGAGCTGTTTTTT.

This clone was recorded a few times. The J gene is TRBJ1-6, the V gene TRBV10-3; TRBD1 might be the D (6 bases). CDR1 is ENHRY and CDR2 is SYGVKD in the germline V gene. CDR3 size: 16 residues. V was trimmed by 10 bases and J by 1 base, leaving 17 bases between them. CDR3 DNA sequence: TGTGCCACCCGAGCCGGGGGGCCGTCCTATAATTCACCCCTCCACTTT. This encodes CATRAGGPSYNSPLHF.

V gene TRBV9 combines with J gene TRBJ1-6; maybe TRBD1 (6 bases). The ends were cut back, 0 bases at V and 7 bases at J, with 11 bases in the middle. CDR1 is SGDLS, CDR2 YYNGEE, per germline. This CDR3 contains 15 residues. The CDR3, as DNA: TGTGCCAGCAGCGTAGAGGGGGTCAGCAATTCACCCCTCCACTTT. It encodes CASSVEGVSNSPLHF.

The gene calls are TRBV6-1 and TRBJ1-2; TRBD1 is a possible D gene (5 bases). The CDR3 runs to 13 residues. V lost 7 bases to trimming and J lost 2 bases, with 11 bases between them. Germline V CDR1 and CDR2: MNHNS, SASEGT. This chain's CDR3 is CASILKGNYGYTF. For the CDR3, the DNA is TGTGCCAGCATATTAAAGGGGAACTATGGCTACACCTTC.

The chain recombines TRBV4-3 with TRBJ2-3; 8 nucleotides match TRBD2. This CDR3 is 14 amino acids long. Trimming at V came to 5 bases and at J to 2 bases, leaving 3 bases not matched to a gene. Per the germline V gene, CDR1 is LGHNA and CDR2 is YSLEER. CDR3 residues: CASSSGGSTDTQYF. Written as DNA, the CDR3 is TGCGCCAGCAGCAGCGGGGGCTCCACAGATACGCAGTATTTT.